The 25 T cell receptor beta chains below come from one sample, sequenced in a study of blood T cell repertoires in COVID-19. Sequenced by immunoSEQ multiplex PCR; TCRdb stores in-frame clones only, minus some. The sample records approximately 280,000 clones, 85% to 90% being singletons. Input material: PBMCs or T cells enriched from blood (not recorded which). These TCRs come from a woman aged 60-75 years who had recovered from COVID-19.

The chain is built from TRBV28 and TRBJ1-5; D may be TRBD1 (5 bases). Germline V gene sequence: CDR1 MDHEN, CDR2 SYDVKM. V was pared by 5 bases and J by 6 bases, with 17 bases between. This CDR3 has 15 residues. The CDR3: CASSGGGQESQPQHF. CDR3 nucleotide sequence: TGTGCCAGCAGTGGGGGAGGGCAGGAGAGTCAGCCCCAGCATTTT.

The chain is built from TRBV30 and TRBJ1-5; D unclear. The CDR3 extends over 14 amino acids. The V end lost 4 bases, the J end lost 5 bases, and 15 bases lay between the germline ends. The V gene's germline CDR1 is GTSNPN and CDR2 SVGIG (reference sequence). This CDR3 reads CAWTLIAGHQPQHF. The CDR3 DNA reads as TGTGCCTGGACCCTAATTGCGGGCCATCAGCCCCAGCATTTT.

The chain has TRBV7-6 and TRBJ1-4; 9 bases fit TRBD1. This CDR3 spans 16 amino acids. CDR1 and CDR2 (germline): SGHVS, FNYEAQ. With V trimmed by 5 bases and J by 2 bases, 6 bases remained unmatched. The CDR3 sequence: CASSAQGAGTNEKLFF. Here the CDR3 DNA reads TGTGCCAGCAGCGCACAGGGGGCAGGGACTAATGAAAAACTGTTTTTT.

The rearrangement links TRBV9 to TRBJ2-3; D perhaps matches TRBD1 (6 bases). CDR1 and CDR2 (germline): SGDLS, YYNGEE. The CDR3 has 13 residues. With 7 bases removed from V and 8 bases from J, the gap between germline ends came to 17 bases. CDR3 nucleotides: TGTGCCAGCGAGCCCCGTGGGGGCCGTACGCAGTATTTT. Encoded protein: CASEPRGGRTQYF.

The chain has TRBV7-9 and TRBJ1-1; D is unclear. Trimming removed 3 bases at V and 1 base at J, with 9 bases between. CDR1 and CDR2 from the germline V gene are SEHNR and FQNEAQ (reference sequence). The CDR3 covers 14 residues. CDR3 nucleotide sequence: TGTGCCAGCAGCTTCGTACTCGGGAACACTGAAGCTTTCTTT. This encodes CASSFVLGNTEAFF.

The chain is built from TRBV11-2 and TRBJ1-3; TRBD1 is a possible D gene (6 bases). The CDR3 is 18 residues long. Trimming shortened V by 4 bases and J by 3 bases, and 22 bases separated the two germline ends. Germline loops: CDR1 SGHAT, CDR2 FQNNGV. CDR3 coding DNA: TGTGCCAGCAGCTCAAAGATAGGTTGGGGGCGAAGTGGAAACACCATATATTTT. Residues: CASSSKIGWGRSGNTIYF.

The chain uses TRBV30 and TRBJ1-1; TRBD1 matches 9 bases. The CDR3 loop spans 15 amino acids. In germline, CDR1 is GTSNPN, CDR2 SVGIG (reference sequence). The J segment lost 5 bases and the V segment lost 0 bases, leaving 7 bases of the junction unmatched. The CDR3 is CAWSVRDRATTEAFF. The CDR3 DNA reads TGTGCCTGGAGTGTTCGGGACAGGGCGACGACTGAAGCTTTCTTT.

The chain links TRBV10-1 to TRBJ2-1, with a tentative D call TRBD1 (6 bases). V gave up 7 bases and J gave up 5 bases, with 21 bases separating them. The CDR3 has 16 amino acids. CDR1 and CDR2 (germline): WNHNN, SYGVQD (reference sequence). CDR3 protein: CASNSGDALSDNEQFF. The CDR3 DNA reads as TGCGCCAGCAACTCAGGGGACGCCCTCTCGGACAATGAGCAGTTCTTC.

The chain is built from TRBV2 and TRBJ1-2; D is uncertain. The CDR3 sequence is 13 residues long. V shed 6 bases and J shed 0 bases, with 8 bases lying between them. Germline V lookup: CDR1 SNHLY, CDR2 FYNNEI. CDR3 loop: CASRDSTNYGYTF. CDR3 in DNA: TGTGCCAGCAGAGACTCAACTAACTATGGCTACACCTTC.

The rearrangement links TRBV2 to TRBJ1-2; D gene uncertain. CDR1 is SNHLY, CDR2 FYNNEI, per germline. The CDR3 loop spans 15 amino acids. Trimming took 4 bases from V and 6 from J, leaving 18 bases between them. The CDR3 loop is CASSGGLSWGDGYTF. DNA of the CDR3: TGTGCCAGCAGTGGAGGACTGTCTTGGGGAGATGGCTACACCTTC.

This clone occurred once. The gene calls are TRBV27 and TRBJ1-1; 7 bases line up with TRBD1. Germline V gene lookup returns CDR1 MNHEY and CDR2 SMNVEV (reference sequence). The CDR3 loop spans 14 amino acids. With 6 bases clipped from V and 2 bases from J, the junction kept 6 bases outside the gene matches. The CDR3 reads CASSLQGFNTEAFF. DNA for the CDR3: TGTGCCAGCAGCCTACAGGGGTTCAACACTGAAGCTTTCTTT.

This clone is a singleton in its sample. The V call is TRBV7-9, the J call TRBJ2-3; 8 nucleotides agree with TRBD2. V was pared by 4 bases and J by 5 bases, with 5 bases of the junction left unmatched. This CDR3 comprises 14 residues. The germline V gene encodes CDR1 SEHNR and CDR2 FQNEAQ (reference sequence). CDR3: CASSSREVEDTQYF. CDR3 coding DNA: TGTGCCAGCAGCTCGCGGGAGGTGGAAGATACGCAGTATTTT.

In nucleotides, the CDR3 is TGTGCCAGCGCGGTCTTCGAGCGGGAGTCAACGTGGCAGCAGTTCTTC. It encodes CASAVFERESTWQQFF. The chain combines TRBV7-9 with TRBJ2-1; 8 bases line up with TRBD2. The length of the CDR3 is 16 residues. Unmatched junction bases numbered 20, after V lost 8 bases and J lost 11 bases. Germline assignment: CDR1 SEHNR and CDR2 FQNEAQ (reference sequence).

The chain recombines TRBV9 with TRBJ2-1, with 7 bases fitting TRBD2. The CDR3 runs to 15 residues. The J segment lost 4 bases and the V segment lost 0 bases, leaving 4 bases of the junction unmatched. Per the germline V gene, CDR1 is SGDLS and CDR2 is YYNGEE. DNA for the CDR3: TGTGCCAGCAGCGTAGTAGGCGGGGGTTACAATGAGCAGTTCTTC. Protein sequence: CASSVVGGGYNEQFF.

The chain joins TRBV4-1 to TRBJ1-2; the match to TRBD1 covers 7 bases. The CDR3 totals 16 residues. The germline gives CDR1 MGHRA, CDR2 YSYEKL. The V and J ends lost 0 bases and 3 bases, in that order; junction bases with no gene match: 7. CDR3 in DNA: TGCGCCAGCAGCCAAGATTGGGCCCAGGGGGACTATGGCTACACCTTC. This gives the protein CASSQDWAQGDYGYTF.

The J gene is TRBJ1-1, the V gene TRBV7-3; maybe TRBD1 (6 bases). The CDR3 consists of 15 residues. Looked up from germline, CDR1 is SGHTA and CDR2 is FQGTGA. V lost 4 bases and J 1 base, leaving 13 bases between the germline ends. The CDR3: CASSSYPGANTEAFF. CDR3 bases: TGTGCCAGCAGCTCTTATCCAGGGGCGAACACTGAAGCTTTCTTT.

The chain has TRBV6-1 and TRBJ2-7, with 12 positions matching TRBD2. Per germline, CDR1 MNHNS and CDR2 SASEGT. Trimming cost V 3 bases and J 7 bases; bases outside gene matches: 7. This CDR3 contains 15 residues. CDR3 sequence reads: CASSERLAGVGEQYF. CDR3 nucleotides: TGTGCCAGCAGTGAGAGACTAGCGGGAGTGGGAGAGCAGTACTTC.

This chain uses TRBV28 with TRBJ2-6; 7 bases are a match to TRBD2. The CDR3 is 17 residues long. Per the germline V gene, CDR1 is MDHEN and CDR2 is SYDVKM. Trimming cost V 7 bases and J 0 bases; bases outside gene matches: 9. The CDR3 coding sequence is TGTGCCAGCATCAGAGCGGGGATTAGCTCTGGGGCCAACGTCCTGACTTTC. It specifies CASIRAGISSGANVLTF. Full variable domain (rest looked up from reference TRBV28 and TRBJ2-6): DVKVTQSSRYLVKRTGEKVFLECVQDMDHENMFWYRQDPGLGLRLIYFSYDVKMKEKGDIPEGYSVSREKKERFSLILESASTNQTSMYLCASIRAGISSGANVLTFGAGSRLTVL.

The chain uses TRBV19 and TRBJ2-3; 8 bases match TRBD1. CDR3 length: 12 residues. Looked up from germline, CDR1 is LNHDA and CDR2 is SQIVND (reference sequence). The V gene end was trimmed by 5 bases and the J gene end by 5 bases; junction bases not matched to a gene: 0. This CDR3 reads CASSGQGDTQYF. CDR3 in DNA: TGTGCCAGTAGTGGACAGGGAGATACGCAGTATTTT.

This chain links TRBV5-1 with TRBJ1-6; D is ambiguous. Looked up from germline, CDR1 is SGHRS and CDR2 is YFSETQ. V was cut by 0 bases and J by 8 bases, with 12 bases left in between. This CDR3 has 15 amino acids. The CDR3 loop reads CASSLAAGIDSPLHF. The CDR3 DNA follows: TGCGCCAGCAGCTTGGCCGCGGGGATCGATTCACCCCTCCACTTT.

This chain connects TRBV5-1 to TRBJ1-1; TRBD1 matches at 9 bases. Losses at the gene ends were 4 bases for V and 5 bases for J; bases not matched to a gene: 15. The V gene's germline CDR1 is SGHRS and CDR2 YFSETQ. CDR3 length equals 17 residues. The CDR3 DNA reads as TGCGCCAGCAGCCTCCCCGGGACAGGGTTTATGTTAACTGAAGCTTTCTTT. Protein sequence: CASSLPGTGFMLTEAFF.

The chain has TRBV27 and TRBJ1-6; D unclear. There are 14 residues in the CDR3. V gave up 3 bases and J gave up 7 bases, with 10 bases separating them. Germline V CDR1 and CDR2: MNHEY, SMNVEV (reference sequence). The CDR3 region has the DNA TGTGCCAGCAGTTTGATAGCCCCAAATTCACCCCTCCACTTT. This sequence encodes CASSLIAPNSPLHF.

The table lists this clone with a count of one. The CDR3 nucleotides read TGCGCCAGCAGCCGACAGGCGATCTCTGGAAACACCATATATTTT. Encoded protein: CASSRQAISGNTIYF. The V and J genes are TRBV4-1 and TRBJ1-3; possible D gene TRBD1, 6 bases. Germline CDR1 is MGHRA and CDR2 is YSYEKL. The CDR3 length is 15 residues. The V end lost 4 bases, the J end lost 0 bases, and 10 bases lay between the germline ends.

The rearrangement links TRBV28 to TRBJ2-7; 7 nucleotides align to TRBD2. The germline CDR1 and CDR2 sequences are MDHEN and SYDVKM. Trimming removed 2 bases from V and 6 bases from J; junction bases left unmatched: 4. This CDR3 region has 13 residues. The CDR3 region is CASSLAGDTEQYF. The CDR3 nucleotides read TGTGCCAGCAGTTTAGCGGGGGATACCGAGCAGTACTTC.

V is TRBV6-5 and J is TRBJ1-6, with 8 bases fitting TRBD1. The CDR3 contains 15 residues. Germline trimming cut 7 bases from V and 9 bases from J; bases unmatched to any gene: 11. The germline CDR1 and CDR2 sequences are MNHEY and SVGAGI. CDR3 coding DNA: TGTGCCAGCACCTCCAGGACAGGGATGGGTTCACCCCTCCACTTT. Amino acid sequence: CASTSRTGMGSPLHF.